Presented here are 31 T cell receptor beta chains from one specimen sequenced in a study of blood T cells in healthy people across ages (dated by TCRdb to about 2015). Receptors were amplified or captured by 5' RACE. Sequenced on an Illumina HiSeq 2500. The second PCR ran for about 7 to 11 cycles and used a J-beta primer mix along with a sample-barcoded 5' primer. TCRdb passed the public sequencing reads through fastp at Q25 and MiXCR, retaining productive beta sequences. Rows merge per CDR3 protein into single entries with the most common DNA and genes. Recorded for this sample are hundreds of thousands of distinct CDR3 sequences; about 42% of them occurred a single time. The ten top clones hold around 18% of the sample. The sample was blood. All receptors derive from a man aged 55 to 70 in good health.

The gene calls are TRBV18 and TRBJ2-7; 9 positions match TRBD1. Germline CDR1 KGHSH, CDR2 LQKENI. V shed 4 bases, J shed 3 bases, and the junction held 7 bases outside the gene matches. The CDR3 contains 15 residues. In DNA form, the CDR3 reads TGTGCCAGCTCACAACCGGGACAGGGCGACTACGAGCAGTACTTC. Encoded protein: CASSQPGQGDYEQYF.

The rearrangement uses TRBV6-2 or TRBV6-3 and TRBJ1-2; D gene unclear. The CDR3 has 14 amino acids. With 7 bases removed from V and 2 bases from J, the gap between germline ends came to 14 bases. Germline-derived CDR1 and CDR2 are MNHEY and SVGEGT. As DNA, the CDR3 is TGTGCCAGCACCTTACATGGGAGCAACTATGGCTACACCTTC. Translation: CASTLHGSNYGYTF.

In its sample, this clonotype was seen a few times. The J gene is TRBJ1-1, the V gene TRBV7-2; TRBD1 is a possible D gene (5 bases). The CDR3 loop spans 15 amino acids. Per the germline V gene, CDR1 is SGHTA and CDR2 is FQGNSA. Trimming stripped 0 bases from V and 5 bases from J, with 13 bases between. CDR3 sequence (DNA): TGTGCCAGCAGCTTAGCGCGGGGGGGTGGTACTGAAGCTTTCTTT. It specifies CASSLARGGGTEAFF.

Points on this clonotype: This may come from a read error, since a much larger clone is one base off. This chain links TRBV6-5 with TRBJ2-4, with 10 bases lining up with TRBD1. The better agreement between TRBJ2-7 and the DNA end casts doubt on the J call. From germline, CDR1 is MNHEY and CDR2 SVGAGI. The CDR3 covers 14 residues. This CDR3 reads CASRTGTGDYEQYF. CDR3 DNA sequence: TGTGCCAGCAGAACCGGGACAGGGGACTACGAGCAGTACTTC.

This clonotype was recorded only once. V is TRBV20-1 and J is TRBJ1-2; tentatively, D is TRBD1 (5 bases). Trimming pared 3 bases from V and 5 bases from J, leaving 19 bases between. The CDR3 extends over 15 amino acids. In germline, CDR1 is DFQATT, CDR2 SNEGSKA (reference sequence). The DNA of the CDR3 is TGCAGTGCTAGGGGATTGGAGGGACGGAAGTATGGCTACACCTTC. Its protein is CSARGLEGRKYGYTF.

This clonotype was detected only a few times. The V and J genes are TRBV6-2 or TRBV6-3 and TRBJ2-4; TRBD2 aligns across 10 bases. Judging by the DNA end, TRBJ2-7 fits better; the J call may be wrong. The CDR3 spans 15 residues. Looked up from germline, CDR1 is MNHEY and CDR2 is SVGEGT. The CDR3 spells CASVNSGGATYEQYF. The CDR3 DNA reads TGTGCCAGCGTAAACAGCGGGGGGGCAACCTACGAGCAGTACTTC.

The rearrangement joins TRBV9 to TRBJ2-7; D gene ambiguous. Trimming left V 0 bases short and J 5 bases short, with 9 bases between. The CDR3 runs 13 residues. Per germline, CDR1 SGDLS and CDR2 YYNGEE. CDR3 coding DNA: TGTGCCAGCAGCGTAGCGGAAAACCACGAGCAGTACTTC. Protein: CASSVAENHEQYF.

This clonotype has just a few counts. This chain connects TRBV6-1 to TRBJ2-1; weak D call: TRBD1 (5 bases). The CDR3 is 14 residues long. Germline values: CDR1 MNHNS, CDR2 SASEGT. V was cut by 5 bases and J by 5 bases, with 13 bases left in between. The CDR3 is CASSRQPLDNEQFF. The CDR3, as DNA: TGTGCCAGCAGTCGACAGCCCCTGGACAATGAGCAGTTCTTC.

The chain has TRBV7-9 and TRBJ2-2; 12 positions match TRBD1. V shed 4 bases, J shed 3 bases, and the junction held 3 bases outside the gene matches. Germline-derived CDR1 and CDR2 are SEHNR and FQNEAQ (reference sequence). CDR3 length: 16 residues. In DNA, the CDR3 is TGTGCCAGCAGCTCGGGACAGGGGGCCTACACCGGGGAGCTGTTTTTT. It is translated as CASSSGQGAYTGELFF. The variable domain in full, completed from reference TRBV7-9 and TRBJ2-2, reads DTGVSQNPRHKITKRGQNVTFRCDPISEHNRLYWYRQTLGQGPEFLTYFQNEAQLEKSRLLSDRFSAERPKGSFSTLEIQRTEQGDSAMYLCASSSGQGAYTGELFFGEGSRLTVL.

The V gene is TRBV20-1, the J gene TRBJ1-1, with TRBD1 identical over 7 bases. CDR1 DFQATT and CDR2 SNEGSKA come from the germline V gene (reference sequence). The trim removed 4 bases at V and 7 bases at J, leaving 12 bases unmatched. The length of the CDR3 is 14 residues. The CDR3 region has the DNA TGCAGTGCTACAGGGAAAATAGGGACAGTTGAAGCTTTCTTT. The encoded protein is CSATGKIGTVEAFF.

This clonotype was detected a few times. CDR3 bases: TGTGCCAGCAGCCAAGGGACTACCATCCAAGAGACCCAGTACTTC. Translated: CASSQGTTIQETQYF. The gene calls are TRBV7-9 and TRBJ2-5; 7 bases fit TRBD2. Per germline, CDR1 SEHNR and CDR2 FQNEAQ (reference sequence). This CDR3 is 15 amino acids long. V lost 5 bases, J lost 1 base, and 7 bases stayed unmatched.

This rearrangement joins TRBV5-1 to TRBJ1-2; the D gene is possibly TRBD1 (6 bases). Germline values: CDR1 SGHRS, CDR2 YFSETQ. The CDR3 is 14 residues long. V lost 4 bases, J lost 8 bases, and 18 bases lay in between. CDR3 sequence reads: CASSNNGRGEGYTF. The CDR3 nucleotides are TGCGCCAGCAGCAACAACGGCAGGGGCGAGGGCTACACCTTC. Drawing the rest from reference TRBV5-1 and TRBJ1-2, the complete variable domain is KAGVTQTPRYLIKTRGQQVTLSCSPISGHRSVSWYQQTPGQGLQFLFEYFSETQRNKGNFPGRFSGRQFSNSRSEMNVSTLELGDSALYLCASSNNGRGEGYTFGSGTRLTVV.

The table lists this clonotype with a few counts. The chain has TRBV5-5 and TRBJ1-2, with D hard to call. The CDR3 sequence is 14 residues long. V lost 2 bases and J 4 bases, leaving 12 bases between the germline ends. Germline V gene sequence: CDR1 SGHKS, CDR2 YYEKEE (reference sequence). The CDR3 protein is CASSFNERSYGYTF. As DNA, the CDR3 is TGTGCCAGCAGCTTTAACGAGCGTAGCTATGGCTACACCTTC. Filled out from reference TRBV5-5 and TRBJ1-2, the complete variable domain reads DAGVTQSPTHLIKTRGQQVTLRCSPISGHKSVSWYQQVLGQGPQFIFQYYEKEERGRGNFPDRFSARQFPNYSSELNVNALLLGDSALYLCASSFNERSYGYTFGSGTRLTVV.

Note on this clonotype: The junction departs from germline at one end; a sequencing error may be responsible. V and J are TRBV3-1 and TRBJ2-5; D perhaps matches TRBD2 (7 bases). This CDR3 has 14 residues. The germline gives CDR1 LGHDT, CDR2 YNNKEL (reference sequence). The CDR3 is CARSRRGAFETQYF. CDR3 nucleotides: TGTGCCCGCAGCCGTCGGGGGGCCTTCGAGACCCAGTACTTC.

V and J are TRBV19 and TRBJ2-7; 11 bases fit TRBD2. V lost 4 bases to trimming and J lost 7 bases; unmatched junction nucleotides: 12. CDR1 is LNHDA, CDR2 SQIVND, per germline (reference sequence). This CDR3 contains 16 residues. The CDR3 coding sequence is TGTGCCAGTAGTAAACAATTAGCGGGGGGGCGAAATGAGCAGTACTTC. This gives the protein CASSKQLAGGRNEQYF. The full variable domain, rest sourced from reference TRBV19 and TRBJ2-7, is DGGITQSPKYLFRKEGQNVTLSCEQNLNHDAMYWYRQDPGQGLRLIYYSQIVNDFQKGDIAEGYSVSREKKESFPLTVTSAQKNPTAFYLCASSKQLAGGRNEQYFGPGTRLTVT.

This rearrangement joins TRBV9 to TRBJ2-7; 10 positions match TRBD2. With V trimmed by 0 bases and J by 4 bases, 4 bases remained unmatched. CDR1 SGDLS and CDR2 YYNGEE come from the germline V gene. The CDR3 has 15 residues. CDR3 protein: CASSVGLAGKYEQYF. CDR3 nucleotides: TGTGCCAGCAGCGTAGGACTAGCGGGCAAATACGAGCAGTACTTC.

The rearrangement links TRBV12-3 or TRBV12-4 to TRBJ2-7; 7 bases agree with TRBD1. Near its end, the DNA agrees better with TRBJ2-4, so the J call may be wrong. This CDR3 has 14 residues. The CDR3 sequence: CASSLGQGLDIQYF. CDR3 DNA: TGTGCCAGCAGTTTAGGACAGGGTCTAGACATTCAGTACTTC.

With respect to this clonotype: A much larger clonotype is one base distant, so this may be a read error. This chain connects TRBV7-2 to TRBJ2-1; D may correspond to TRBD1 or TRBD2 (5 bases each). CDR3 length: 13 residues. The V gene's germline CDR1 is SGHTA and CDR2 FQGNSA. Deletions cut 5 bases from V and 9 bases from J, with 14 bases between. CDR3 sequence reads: CASSPRDGGEQFF. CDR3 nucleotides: TGTGCCAGCAGCCCTAGGGATGGGGGTGAGCAGTTCTTC.

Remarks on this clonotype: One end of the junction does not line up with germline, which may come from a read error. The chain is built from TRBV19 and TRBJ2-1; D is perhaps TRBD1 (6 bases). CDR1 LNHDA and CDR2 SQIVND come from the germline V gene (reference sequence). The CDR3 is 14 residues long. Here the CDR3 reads CANSIGIRGNEQFF. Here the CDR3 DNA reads TGTGCCAATAGTATTGGTATCAGGGGTAATGAGCAGTTCTTC.

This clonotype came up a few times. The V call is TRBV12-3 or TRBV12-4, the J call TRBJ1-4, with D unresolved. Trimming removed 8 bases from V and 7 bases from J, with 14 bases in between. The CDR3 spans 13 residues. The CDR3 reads CASGYEGGEKLFF. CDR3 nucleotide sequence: TGTGCCAGCGGATATGAAGGCGGTGAAAAACTGTTTTTT.

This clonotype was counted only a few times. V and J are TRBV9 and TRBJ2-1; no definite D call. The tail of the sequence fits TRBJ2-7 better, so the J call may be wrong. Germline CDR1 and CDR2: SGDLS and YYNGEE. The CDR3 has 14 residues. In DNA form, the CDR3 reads TGTGCCAGCAGCTCCGCGTCCGCCTACAATGAGCAGTACTTC. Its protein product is CASSSASAYNEQYF.

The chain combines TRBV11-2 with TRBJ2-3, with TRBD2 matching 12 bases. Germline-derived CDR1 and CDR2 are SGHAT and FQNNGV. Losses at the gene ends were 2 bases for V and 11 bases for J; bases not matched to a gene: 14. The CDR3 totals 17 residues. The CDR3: CASSLLRTSGTLPKQYF. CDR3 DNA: TGTGCCAGCAGCTTACTCCGGACTAGCGGGACCCTCCCAAAGCAGTATTTT.

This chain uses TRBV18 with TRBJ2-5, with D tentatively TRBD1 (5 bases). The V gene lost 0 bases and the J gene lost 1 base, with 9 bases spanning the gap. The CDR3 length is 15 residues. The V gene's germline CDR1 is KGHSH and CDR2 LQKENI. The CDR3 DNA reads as TGTGCCAGCTCACCACCGAGCAGGGTCCAAGAGACCCAGTACTTC. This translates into CASSPPSRVQETQYF.

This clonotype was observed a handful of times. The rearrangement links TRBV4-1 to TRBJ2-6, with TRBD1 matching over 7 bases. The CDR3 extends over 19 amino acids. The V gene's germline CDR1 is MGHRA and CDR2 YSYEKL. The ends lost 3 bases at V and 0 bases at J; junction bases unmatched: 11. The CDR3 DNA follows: TGCGCCAGCAGCCATTGGGACAGCTCCCCCCGCTCTGGGGCCAACGTCCTGACTTTC. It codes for CASSHWDSSPRSGANVLTF.

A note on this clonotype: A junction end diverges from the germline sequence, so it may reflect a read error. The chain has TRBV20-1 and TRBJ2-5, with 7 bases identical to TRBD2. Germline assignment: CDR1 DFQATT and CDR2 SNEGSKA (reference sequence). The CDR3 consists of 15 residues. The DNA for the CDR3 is TGCTGTGCGCGGACTAGGAGGAAGGTTCAAGAGACCCAGTACTTC. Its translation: CCARTRRKVQETQYF.

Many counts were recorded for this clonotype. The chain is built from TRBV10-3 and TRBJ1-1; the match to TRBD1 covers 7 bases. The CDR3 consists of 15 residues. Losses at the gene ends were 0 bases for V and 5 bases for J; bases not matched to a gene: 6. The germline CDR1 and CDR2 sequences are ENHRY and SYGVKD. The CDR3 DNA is TGTGCCATCAGTGAGTCCCCAGGGGGAAGAACTGAAGCTTTCTTT. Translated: CAISESPGGRTEAFF.

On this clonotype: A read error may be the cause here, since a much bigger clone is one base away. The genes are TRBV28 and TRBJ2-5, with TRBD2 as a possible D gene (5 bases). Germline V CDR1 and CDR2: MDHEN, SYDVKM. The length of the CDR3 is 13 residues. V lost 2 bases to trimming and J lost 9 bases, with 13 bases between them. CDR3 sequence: CASSLNLEEAQYF. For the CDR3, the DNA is TGTGCCAGCAGTTTAAACCTGGAGGAGGCCCAGTACTTC.

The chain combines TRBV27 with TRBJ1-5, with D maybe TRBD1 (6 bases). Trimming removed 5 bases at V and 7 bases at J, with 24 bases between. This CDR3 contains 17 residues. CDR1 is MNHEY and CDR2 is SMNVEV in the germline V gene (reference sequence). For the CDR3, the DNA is TGTGCCAGCAGTCTTTCCCTCAGGGGCCACAACAAGCAGCCCCAGCATTTT. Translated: CASSLSLRGHNKQPQHF.

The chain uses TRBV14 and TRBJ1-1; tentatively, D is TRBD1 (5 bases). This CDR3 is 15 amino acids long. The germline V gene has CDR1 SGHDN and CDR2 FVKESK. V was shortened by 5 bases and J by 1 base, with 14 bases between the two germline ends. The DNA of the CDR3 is TGTGCCAGCAGCGTGGGACGGACGCCGAACACTGAAGCTTTCTTT. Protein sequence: CASSVGRTPNTEAFF.

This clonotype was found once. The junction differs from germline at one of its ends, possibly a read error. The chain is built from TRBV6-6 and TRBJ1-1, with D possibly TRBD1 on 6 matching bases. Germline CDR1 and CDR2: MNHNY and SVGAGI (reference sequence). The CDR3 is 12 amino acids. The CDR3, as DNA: TGTGCCAGCAACAGGGAGGACACTAAAGCTTTCTTT. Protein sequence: CASNREDTKAFF.

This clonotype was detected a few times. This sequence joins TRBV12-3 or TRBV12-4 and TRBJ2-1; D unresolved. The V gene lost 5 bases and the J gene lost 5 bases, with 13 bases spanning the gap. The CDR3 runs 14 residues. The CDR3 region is CASSVPGINNEQFF. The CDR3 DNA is TGTGCCAGCAGTGTTCCGGGTATCAACAATGAGCAGTTCTTC.